One and the same sample provided the 30 T cell receptor beta chains below, sequenced in a study of T cells in Graves' hyperthyroidism and ophthalmopathy (dated by TCRdb to about 2019). The library was produced with multiplex PCR. For sequencing, an Illumina HiSeq 2000 was employed. The TCR beta CDR3 regions were amplified from the RNA transcripts. The first round of RT-PCR for the TCR CDR3 was performed with the HTBI primer set and the Qiagen OneStep RT-PCR kit. The public reads were run again by TCRdb, first through fastp at Q25 and then through MiXCR, and only productive beta chains were kept. Each entry merges the rows of one CDR3 protein and shows their most common DNA and genes. Recorded for this sample are roughly 260,000 distinct CDR3 sequences; roughly 15% of them occurred a single time. About 14% of the sample is in the top ten clones. The sequencing input was blood. The receptors come from a woman between 35 and 50 years old with Graves' hyperthyroidism that later progressed to Graves' ophthalmopathy.

This clonotype was observed at least ten times. The gene calls are TRBV28 and TRBJ2-7, with a tentative D call TRBD2 (5 bases). V was pared by 7 bases and J by 4 bases, with 20 bases between. The CDR3 is made up of 15 amino acids. Germline V gene lookup returns CDR1 MDHEN and CDR2 SYDVKM. The CDR3 nucleotides read TGTGCCAGCACCCTTAGCTGGGCAGTAGCGTACGAGCAGTACTTC. It is translated as CASTLSWAVAYEQYF.

The chain has TRBV5-1 and TRBJ2-3; TRBD2 agrees at 13 bases. Germline CDR1 reads SGHRS; CDR2 reads YFSETQ. Unmatched junction bases numbered 7, after V lost 4 bases and J lost 5 bases. The length of the CDR3 is 16 residues. The CDR3 loop reads CASSHTSGRAIDTQYF. The DNA of the CDR3 is TGCGCCAGCAGCCACACTAGCGGGAGGGCCATAGATACGCAGTATTTT.

This clonotype was observed many times. V gene TRBV5-1 combines with J gene TRBJ1-1; perhaps TRBD1 as D (5 bases). Germline loops: CDR1 SGHRS, CDR2 YFSETQ. Between the trimmed V and J ends, which lost 0 bases and 0 bases, there was a span of 12 bases. The CDR3 has 16 residues. Here the CDR3 DNA reads TGCGCCAGCAGCTTGGCGTGGGGGGGGATGAACACTGAAGCTTTCTTT. It is translated as CASSLAWGGMNTEAFF. Full variable domain (missing parts from reference TRBV5-1 and TRBJ1-1): KAGVTQTPRYLIKTRGQQVTLSCSPISGHRSVSWYQQTPGQGLQFLFEYFSETQRNKGNFPGRFSGRQFSNSRSEMNVSTLELGDSALYLCASSLAWGGMNTEAFFGQGTRLTVV.

With respect to this clonotype: Just one base apart from a much larger clone, this may be a read error. The CDR3 bases are TGTGCCAGCAGTTACGGGCAAACCAAGGGGGAGACCCAGTACTTC. The encoded protein is CASSYGQTKGETQYF. This chain joins TRBV6-5 and TRBJ2-5, with D possibly being TRBD1 (5 bases). The germline V and J ends were trimmed by 2 bases and 5 bases, with 15 bases remaining between them. This CDR3 spans 15 amino acids. CDR1 is MNHEY, CDR2 SVGAGI, per germline.

This clonotype was counted at least ten times. The V and J genes are TRBV14 and TRBJ2-1; 8 bases line up with TRBD1. J was trimmed by 5 bases and V by 4 bases; bases with no gene match: 7. From germline, CDR1 is SGHDN and CDR2 FVKESK. The CDR3 covers 15 residues. As DNA, the CDR3 is TGTGCCAGCAGCCGGGGACAGGTTCGGCACAATGAGCAGTTCTTC. This translates into CASSRGQVRHNEQFF.

This clonotype came up many times. The chain links TRBV24-1 to TRBJ1-1, with 7 bases aligning to TRBD1. The CDR3 sequence is 13 residues long. V shed 4 bases, J shed 4 bases, and the junction held 2 bases outside the gene matches. The V gene's germline CDR1 is KGHDR and CDR2 SFDVKD. The CDR3 region is CATSDPGGTEAFF. CDR3 in DNA: TGTGCCACCAGTGACCCAGGGGGCACTGAAGCTTTCTTT.

In regard to this clonotype: One base away lies a much larger clone, so this may be a sequencing read error. The chain employs TRBV19 and TRBJ2-7; no clear D gene. The germline V and J ends were trimmed by 9 bases and 7 bases, with 13 bases remaining between them. The V gene's germline CDR1 is LNHDA and CDR2 SQIVND (reference sequence). The CDR3 has 11 residues. CDR3 nucleotide sequence: TGTGCCAGCCGTTCGCTGGATGAGCAGTACTTC. Amino acids: CASRSLDEQYF.

The sample holds many counts of this clonotype. The V gene is TRBV12-3 or TRBV12-4, the J gene TRBJ1-1; D unresolved. The V end lost 0 bases, the J end lost 6 bases, and 5 bases lay between the germline ends. The length of the CDR3 is 12 residues. The CDR3 protein is CASSLALPEAFF. CDR3 coding DNA: TGTGCCAGCAGTTTAGCTTTACCTGAAGCTTTCTTT.

V is TRBV2 and J is TRBJ2-1; 8 bases agree with TRBD2. The junction had 8 bases not matched to a gene; V was cut back by 7 bases and J by 0 bases. This CDR3 has 16 amino acids. The germline gives CDR1 SNHLY, CDR2 FYNNEI. The DNA of the CDR3 is TGTGCCAGCACTCTCACTAGCGGTAGCTCCTACAATGAGCAGTTCTTC. It yields the protein CASTLTSGSSYNEQFF.

In this sample, this clonotype turned up many times. The rearrangement uses TRBV2 and TRBJ2-5; TRBD2 aligns across 13 bases. V gave up 2 bases and J gave up 7 bases; unmatched junction bases: 7. Germline CDR1 SNHLY, CDR2 FYNNEI. The CDR3 has 16 residues. CDR3 region: CASSEWTSGGSGTQYF. CDR3 coding DNA: TGTGCCAGCAGTGAATGGACTAGCGGGGGCTCCGGGACCCAGTACTTC.

This clonotype has a count of ten or more. Here the CDR3 reads CASSPLVVRDRGRGETQYF. The CDR3 nucleotides read TGTGCCAGCAGTCCTCTAGTTGTCCGGGACAGGGGGCGCGGGGAGACCCAGTACTTC. The chain employs TRBV27 and TRBJ2-5; 12 bases map to TRBD1. Germline V CDR1 and CDR2: MNHEY, SMNVEV (reference sequence). The CDR3 contains 19 residues. J lost 5 bases, V lost 5 bases, and 18 bases had no gene match.

The table lists this clonotype with many counts. The chain combines TRBV6-5 with TRBJ1-1; the match to TRBD1 covers 8 bases. Germline trimming cut 2 bases from V and 6 bases from J; bases unmatched to any gene: 5. This CDR3 spans 14 amino acids. Germline values: CDR1 MNHEY, CDR2 SVGAGI. CDR3 region: CASSYLAGGSEAFF. The CDR3, as DNA: TGTGCCAGCAGTTACCTCGCAGGGGGCTCTGAAGCTTTCTTT.

This chain uses TRBV27 with TRBJ2-7; no clear D. Per germline, CDR1 MNHEY and CDR2 SMNVEV (reference sequence). The CDR3 covers 15 residues. Trimming removed 5 bases from V and 2 bases from J, with 16 bases in between. CDR3 protein: CASSLRLVTPYEQYF. The CDR3 DNA sequence: TGTGCCAGCAGTCTCCGCCTTGTTACTCCCTACGAGCAGTACTTC.

This clonotype was recorded many times. The V and J genes are TRBV12-3 or TRBV12-4 and TRBJ1-4; 7 bases fit TRBD1. CDR3 length: 16 amino acids. Losses at the gene ends were 7 bases for V and 4 bases for J; bases not matched to a gene: 12. This chain's CDR3 is CASTPGGGPSNEKLFF. CDR3 coding DNA: TGTGCCAGCACCCCAGGGGGGGGCCCAAGTAATGAAAAACTGTTTTTT.

This clonotype was counted ten times or more. The rearrangement joins TRBV27 to TRBJ2-1; 14 bases match TRBD2. V was pared by 8 bases and J by 4 bases, with 16 bases of the junction left unmatched. Germline CDR1 is MNHEY and CDR2 is SMNVEV (reference sequence). The CDR3 is 19 residues long. The DNA for the CDR3 is TGTGCCAGCGGTAGACTAGCGGGAGGGAACCTTCTTCTTTACAATGAGCAGTTCTTC. Its protein is CASGRLAGGNLLLYNEQFF.

In this sample, this clonotype turned up many times. DNA of the CDR3: TGCAGTGCTAGAGATGGTCGGGGATCGTACAATGAGCAGTTCTTC. As protein: CSARDGRGSYNEQFF. The chain employs TRBV20-1 and TRBJ2-1; TRBD2 is a possible D gene (5 bases). Trimming pared 0 bases from V and 4 bases from J, leaving 13 bases between. Germline V gene lookup returns CDR1 DFQATT and CDR2 SNEGSKA (reference sequence). The CDR3 runs to 15 residues.

Ten or more counts support this clonotype. The chain carries TRBV2 and TRBJ2-1; D call uncertain. Per the germline V gene, CDR1 is SNHLY and CDR2 is FYNNEI. CDR3 length equals 15 residues. Trimming cost V 5 bases and J 8 bases, with 19 bases left between them. Written as DNA, the CDR3 is TGTGCCAGCAGTAACTCCCCCCCTCTAGAATATGAGCAGTTCTTC. This encodes CASSNSPPLEYEQFF.

The chain links TRBV9 to TRBJ2-1, with 7 bases lining up with TRBD2. V shed 4 bases, J shed 4 bases, and the junction held 17 bases outside the gene matches. The germline CDR1 and CDR2 sequences are SGDLS and YYNGEE. The CDR3 totals 18 residues. The CDR3 DNA sequence: TGTGCCAGCAGCCAACAATTAGAAGCGGGACTTCCTTACAATGAGCAGTTCTTC. Protein product: CASSQQLEAGLPYNEQFF.

This clonotype showed up just a few times. The V and J genes are TRBV27 and TRBJ1-2; no definite D call. The CDR3 is 14 residues long. Germline V CDR1 and CDR2: MNHEY, SMNVEV (reference sequence). V was pared by 0 bases and J by 4 bases, with 9 bases between. In DNA, the CDR3 is TGTGCCAGCAGTTTATCGTATTCTGGCTATGGCTACACCTTC. Protein sequence: CASSLSYSGYGYTF.

This clonotype was seen repeatedly, ten times or more. V gene TRBV18 combines with J gene TRBJ2-1, with D maybe TRBD2 (6 bases). V lost 6 bases to trimming and J lost 8 bases, with 14 bases between them. From germline, CDR1 is KGHSH and CDR2 LQKENI. The CDR3 covers 13 residues. This CDR3 is CASSGGVSDEQFF. CDR3 DNA: TGTGCCAGCTCGGGGGGTGTAAGCGATGAGCAGTTCTTC.

The rearrangement joins TRBV6-1 to TRBJ2-2; 8 bases are shared with TRBD2. The CDR3 is 15 residues long. The V and J ends lost 4 bases and 6 bases, in that order; junction bases with no gene match: 7. Per germline, CDR1 MNHNS and CDR2 SASEGT. In DNA, the CDR3 is TGTGCCAGCAGTGTGACTAGCGAGGGAGCCGGGGAGCTGTTTTTT. This codes for CASSVTSEGAGELFF.

This clonotype was recorded many times. V is TRBV7-9 and J is TRBJ1-1; perhaps TRBD1 as D (5 bases). This CDR3 comprises 15 residues. V was cut by 5 bases and J by 1 base, with 14 bases left in between. Looked up from germline, CDR1 is SEHNR and CDR2 is FQNEAQ (reference sequence). Written as DNA, the CDR3 is TGTGCCAGCAGCGCAACCATAAGGGGGAACACTGAAGCTTTCTTT. Its translation: CASSATIRGNTEAFF.

This clonotype was seen ten or more times. The chain recombines TRBV11-1 with TRBJ1-1; 8 bases fit TRBD1. The CDR3 is 16 amino acids. Trimming at V came to 1 base and at J to 1 base, leaving 5 bases not matched to a gene. Germline-derived CDR1 and CDR2 are SGHAT and FQDESV (reference sequence). CDR3 sequence reads: CASSLGAGTGNTEAFF. The DNA for the CDR3 is TGTGCCAGCAGCTTAGGAGCCGGGACAGGGAACACTGAAGCTTTCTTT.

This clonotype appeared many times. The chain carries TRBV6-1 and TRBJ2-1, with a weak D call TRBD1 (5 bases). Germline assignment: CDR1 MNHNS and CDR2 SASEGT. The CDR3 totals 16 residues. The V end lost 6 bases, the J end lost 4 bases, and 19 bases lay between the germline ends. CDR3 loop: CASSNLLGPKYNEQFF. In nucleotides, the CDR3 is TGTGCCAGCAGCAACCTCCTGGGGCCGAAGTACAATGAGCAGTTCTTC.

The chain couples TRBV5-1 to TRBJ1-2; D unclear. Germline values: CDR1 SGHRS, CDR2 YFSETQ. V was pared by 3 bases and J by 5 bases, with 8 bases between. There are 12 residues in the CDR3. DNA for the CDR3: TGCGCCAGCAGCTGGACGGGTTATGGCTACACCTTC. Its translation: CASSWTGYGYTF.

This clonotype appeared a single time. V usage is TRBV7-2 and J usage is TRBJ1-6, with unresolved D. The CDR3 runs 15 residues. CDR1 and CDR2 (germline): SGHTA, FQGNSA. Between the trimmed V and J ends, which lost 6 bases and 6 bases, there was a span of 15 bases. The CDR3 sequence is CASSLFGNPNSPLHF. The CDR3 nucleotides read TGTGCCAGCAGTCTGTTCGGGAACCCTAATTCACCCCTCCACTTT.

This clonotype has at least ten counts. The chain joins TRBV6-2 or TRBV6-3 to TRBJ2-1; D remains unclear. The CDR3 covers 16 residues. Germline lookup yields CDR1 MNHEY and CDR2 SVGEGT. Trimming shortened V by 1 base and J by 4 bases, and 14 bases separated the two germline ends. CDR3 nucleotide sequence: TGTGCCAGCAGTTACTTCCCGGTGGTAACGTACAATGAGCAGTTCTTC. It codes for CASSYFPVVTYNEQFF.

This clonotype was seen at least ten times. Written as DNA, the CDR3 is TGTGCCAGCAGCTCACCCTCCTTGAACACTGAAGCTTTCTTT. Amino acids: CASSSPSLNTEAFF. The chain joins TRBV5-8 to TRBJ1-1; no reliable D call. The CDR3 sequence is 14 residues long. Per germline, CDR1 SGHTS and CDR2 YDEGEE. Trimming took 3 bases from V and 0 from J, leaving 9 bases between them.

The V call is TRBV5-1, the J call TRBJ1-6, with 7 bases matching TRBD1. Trimming at V came to 3 bases and at J to 3 bases, leaving 9 bases not matched to a gene. This CDR3 has 17 amino acids. CDR1 and CDR2 (germline): SGHRS, YFSETQ. The DNA for the CDR3 is TGCGCCAGCAGCTCCCGGGACAGTAACTTCTATAATTCACCCCTCCACTTT. This translates into CASSSRDSNFYNSPLHF.

Notes on this clonotype: An end of the junction differs from the germline gene, which may be a read error. The V gene is TRBV12-3 or TRBV12-4, the J gene TRBJ1-4; unclear D gene. CDR3 length: 15 amino acids. CDR3 DNA sequence: TGTGCCAGCAGTTTTTTCCCCTCCGGGCGAGAAAAACTGTTTTTC. Translating it yields CASSFFPSGREKLFF.